The 23 T cell receptor beta chains listed next were all sequenced from one sample in a study of T cell responses to AZD1222 COVID-19 vaccine. Profiling relied on immunoSEQ multiplex PCR, and the TCRdb table lists in-frame clones only, not all of them. The table has approximately 180,000 clones, more than 75% seen once. The sequences come from peripheral blood, collected 28 days after the second AZD1222 dose. Receptor source: an adult who received the AZD1222 COVID-19 vaccine.

The chain carries TRBV19 and TRBJ1-2; the match to TRBD1 covers 7 bases. The length of the CDR3 is 14 residues. CDR1 and CDR2 (germline): LNHDA, SQIVND (reference sequence). The junction had 11 bases not matched to a gene; V was cut back by 5 bases and J by 8 bases. The CDR3 reads CASSPYDRERGYTF. CDR3 in DNA: TGTGCCAGTAGTCCCTACGACAGGGAAAGGGGCTACACCTTC.

V gene TRBV7-2 combines with J gene TRBJ1-4, with D maybe TRBD1 (5 bases). This CDR3 is 16 amino acids long. Between the trimmed V and J ends, which lost 3 bases and 6 bases, there was a span of 17 bases. Germline-derived CDR1 and CDR2 are SGHTA and FQGNSA. The CDR3 protein is CASSFRQRGGDEKLFF. CDR3 nucleotides: TGTGCCAGCAGCTTCCGCCAGCGTGGGGGGGATGAAAAACTGTTTTTT.

The rearrangement uses TRBV5-5 and TRBJ2-7; 10 bases match TRBD2. The junction had 9 bases not matched to a gene; V was cut back by 0 bases and J by 3 bases. The V gene's germline CDR1 is SGHKS and CDR2 YYEKEE (reference sequence). This CDR3 is 17 amino acids long. As DNA, the CDR3 is TGTGCCAGCAGCTTGGGGTTGGTGAGGACTAGCGGCTACGAGCAGTACTTC. Amino acid sequence: CASSLGLVRTSGYEQYF.

The V call is TRBV5-8, the J call TRBJ2-1, with 12 bases fitting TRBD2. This CDR3 contains 17 residues. The J segment lost 2 bases and the V segment lost 0 bases, leaving 3 bases of the junction unmatched. From germline, CDR1 is SGHTS and CDR2 YDEGEE. The CDR3 sequence is CASSLAWTSGAYNEQFF. The CDR3 bases are TGTGCCAGCAGCTTGGCGTGGACTAGCGGGGCCTACAATGAGCAGTTCTTC.

V usage is TRBV28 and J usage is TRBJ2-7, with D hard to call. Germline assignment: CDR1 MDHEN and CDR2 SYDVKM. The CDR3 covers 13 residues. V lost 6 bases and J 2 bases, leaving 11 bases between the germline ends. CDR3 sequence: CASSIQPPYEQYF. The CDR3 nucleotides are TGTGCCAGCAGCATTCAGCCTCCCTACGAGCAGTACTTC.

The chain couples TRBV9 to TRBJ2-2; D is unresolved. This CDR3 is built from 15 residues. Germline CDR1 SGDLS, CDR2 YYNGEE. Trimming removed 4 bases at V and 4 bases at J, with 14 bases between. CDR3 nucleotides: TGTGCCAGCAGCCTAGGGCATGTTGGCACCGGGGAGCTGTTTTTT. This translates into CASSLGHVGTGELFF.

CDR3 DNA sequence: TGCGCCAGCAGCTTGGGGCCTAGCGGGGGCGGTGAGCAGTTCTTC. It yields the protein CASSLGPSGGGEQFF. V is TRBV5-1 and J is TRBJ2-1; 10 positions agree with TRBD2. Unmatched junction bases numbered 6, after V lost 0 bases and J lost 9 bases. Germline V CDR1 and CDR2: SGHRS, YFSETQ. CDR3 length equals 15 residues.

This clone was seen only a few times. CDR3 nucleotide sequence: TGTGCCAGTAGTAACCAGGGGGTTCAGCCCCAGCATTTT. The encoded protein is CASSNQGVQPQHF. The chain recombines TRBV19 with TRBJ1-5; 7 bases align to TRBD1. This CDR3 has 13 residues. V dropped 4 bases and J dropped 6; count of bases not matched to a gene: 3. The germline V gene encodes CDR1 LNHDA and CDR2 SQIVND (reference sequence).

This clone showed up just once. The V call is TRBV7-9, the J call TRBJ2-5; either TRBD1 or TRBD2 may fit D (7 bases each). Germline V gene sequence: CDR1 SEHNR, CDR2 FQNEAQ (reference sequence). The V and J ends lost 2 bases and 4 bases respectively, with 14 bases between them. The CDR3 loop spans 15 amino acids. For the CDR3, the DNA is TGTGCCAGCAGCTTAACCAGGGGGGGCCGAGAGACCCAGTACTTC. It encodes CASSLTRGGRETQYF.

The V call is TRBV2, the J call TRBJ1-3; D remains unclear. The CDR3 runs to 13 residues. Trimming removed 6 bases from V and 2 bases from J, with 8 bases in between. Germline V lookup: CDR1 SNHLY, CDR2 FYNNEI. DNA of the CDR3: TGTGCCAGCAGGTTCGGGGCTGGAAACACCATATATTTT. Translating gives CASRFGAGNTIYF. Drawing the rest from reference TRBV2 and TRBJ1-3, the complete variable domain is EPEVTQTPSHQVTQMGQEVILRCVPISNHLYFYWYRQILGQKVEFLVSFYNNEISEKSEIFDDQFSVERPDGSNFTLKIRSTKLEDSAMYFCASRFGAGNTIYFGEGSWLTVV.

The genes are TRBV18 and TRBJ2-1, with 9 bases lining up with TRBD1. CDR3 length: 14 residues. Germline CDR1 is KGHSH and CDR2 is LQKENI. The V segment lost 3 bases and the J segment 4 bases; nucleotides outside the gene matches: 1. CDR3 in amino acids: CASSPGQGYNEQFF. The CDR3 DNA is TGTGCCAGCTCACCGGGACAGGGTTACAATGAGCAGTTCTTC.

In DNA, the CDR3 is TGTGCCAGCAGCTTAGTGGGACTAGTTAATGAGCAGTTCTTC. Its translation is CASSLVGLVNEQFF. The chain couples TRBV11-1 to TRBJ2-1; 8 bases are a match to TRBD2. V was clipped by 1 base and J by 7 bases; unmatched bases: 3. The CDR3 sequence is 14 residues long. Per the germline V gene, CDR1 is SGHAT and CDR2 is FQDESV (reference sequence).

The chain couples TRBV28 to TRBJ1-4; D unresolved. V was clipped by 3 bases and J by 0 bases, with 11 bases between them. The CDR3 contains 16 residues. The germline CDR1 and CDR2 sequences are MDHEN and SYDVKM. DNA for the CDR3: TGTGCCAGCAGTTTGAGGGCCCTTGCAACTAATGAAAAACTGTTTTTT. Protein: CASSLRALATNEKLFF.

The rearrangement joins TRBV5-1 to TRBJ2-5; 8 bases fit TRBD2. V gave up 5 bases and J gave up 5 bases; unmatched junction bases: 11. Germline lookup yields CDR1 SGHRS and CDR2 YFSETQ. The CDR3 has 15 amino acids. CDR3 region: CASSSGTRGSETQYF. The CDR3 nucleotides are TGCGCCAGCAGTTCCGGGACTAGAGGGTCGGAGACCCAGTACTTC. Full variable domain (missing parts from reference TRBV5-1 and TRBJ2-5): KAGVTQTPRYLIKTRGQQVTLSCSPISGHRSVSWYQQTPGQGLQFLFEYFSETQRNKGNFPGRFSGRQFSNSRSEMNVSTLELGDSALYLCASSSGTRGSETQYFGPGTRLLVL.

The chain has TRBV28 and TRBJ2-7; no reliable D call. Germline V lookup: CDR1 MDHEN, CDR2 SYDVKM. This CDR3 region has 15 residues. V was pared by 5 bases and J by 5 bases, with 19 bases between. The CDR3 DNA reads TGTGCCAGCAGTCTCCTAAACGGGCTAAGGAACGAGCAGTACTTC. It translates to CASSLLNGLRNEQYF.

V and J are TRBV18 and TRBJ2-7; TRBD1 aligns across 8 bases. The CDR3 runs 16 residues. Germline CDR1 is KGHSH and CDR2 is LQKENI. V shed 3 bases and J 3 bases; nucleotides not matched to a gene: 10. The CDR3 region is CASSPEDRARVYEQYF. The CDR3 DNA sequence: TGTGCCAGCTCACCCGAGGACAGGGCGAGGGTCTACGAGCAGTACTTC.

J is TRBJ2-5 and V is TRBV4-3; D is uncertain. The V end was cut by 0 bases, the J end by 4 bases, with 12 bases between. This CDR3 comprises 15 residues. Germline loops: CDR1 LGHNA, CDR2 YSLEER. The CDR3 region is CASSQDSSRLETQYF. CDR3 sequence (DNA): TGCGCCAGCAGCCAAGATTCCAGCCGCCTAGAGACCCAGTACTTC.

V gene TRBV13 combines with J gene TRBJ2-2; D is undetermined. V dropped 3 bases and J dropped 6 bases, with 8 bases sitting between them. Germline lookup yields CDR1 PRHDT and CDR2 FYEKMQ (reference sequence). The CDR3 extends over 13 amino acids. Here the CDR3 reads CASSFGRAGELFF. The CDR3 DNA follows: TGTGCCAGCAGCTTTGGTCGTGCCGGGGAGCTGTTTTTT. The full variable domain, in which reference TRBV13 and TRBJ2-2 provide the parts outside the CDR3, is AAGVIQSPRHLIKEKRETATLKCYPIPRHDTVYWYQQGPGQDPQFLISFYEKMQSDKGSIPDRFSAQQFSDYHSELNMSSLELGDSALYFCASSFGRAGELFFGEGSRLTVL.

This chain links TRBV15 with TRBJ1-3, with D hard to call. The CDR3 is 15 amino acids. Germline V gene data show CDR1 as LNHNV and CDR2 as YYDKDF (reference sequence). With 0 bases removed from V and 0 bases from J, the gap between germline ends came to 6 bases. CDR3 bases: TGTGCCACCAGCAGAGAACGGCGCTCTGGAAACACCATATATTTT. It yields the protein CATSRERRSGNTIYF.

This rearrangement joins TRBV7-9 to TRBJ1-1; TRBD1 agrees at 8 bases. The CDR3 has 12 amino acids. V was clipped by 5 bases and J by 10 bases; unmatched bases: 6. Per the germline V gene, CDR1 is SEHNR and CDR2 is FQNEAQ (reference sequence). The CDR3 coding sequence is TGTGCCAGCAGCCGAGAACAGGGGGGAGCTTTCTTT. As protein: CASSREQGGAFF.

V and J are TRBV28 and TRBJ2-7; 9 nucleotides match TRBD2. Per germline, CDR1 MDHEN and CDR2 SYDVKM. CDR3 size: 14 residues. The junction had 5 bases not matched to a gene; V was cut back by 7 bases and J by 1 base. The CDR3 nucleotides read TGTGCCAGCACAGCTAGCGGGGCTTCCTACGAGCAGTACTTC. This codes for CASTASGASYEQYF. The entire variable domain, with the rest obtained from reference TRBV28 and TRBJ2-7, is as follows: DVKVTQSSRYLVKRTGEKVFLECVQDMDHENMFWYRQDPGLGLRLIYFSYDVKMKEKGDIPEGYSVSREKKERFSLILESASTNQTSMYLCASTASGASYEQYFGPGTRLTVT.

This chain uses TRBV24-1 with TRBJ1-4; 9 positions match TRBD1. In germline, CDR1 is KGHDR, CDR2 SFDVKD. The V and J ends lost 3 bases and 7 bases, in that order; junction bases with no gene match: 5. This CDR3 spans 15 amino acids. The chain's CDR3 is CATSDPGQGSEKLFF. The CDR3 region has the DNA TGTGCCACCAGTGATCCCGGACAGGGGAGTGAAAAACTGTTTTTT.

V usage is TRBV28 and J usage is TRBJ2-6, with unresolved D. Germline V lookup: CDR1 MDHEN, CDR2 SYDVKM. This CDR3 has 12 amino acids. V lost 6 bases, J lost 2 bases, and 2 bases lay in between. In nucleotides, the CDR3 is TGTGCCAGCAGAACTGGGGCCAACGTCCTGACTTTC. It codes for CASRTGANVLTF. The entire variable domain, with the rest obtained from reference TRBV28 and TRBJ2-6, is as follows: DVKVTQSSRYLVKRTGEKVFLECVQDMDHENMFWYRQDPGLGLRLIYFSYDVKMKEKGDIPEGYSVSREKKERFSLILESASTNQTSMYLCASRTGANVLTFGAGSRLTVL.